The 10 T cell receptor beta chains in this list originate from one sample, sequenced in a study of read filtering for tumor transcriptome and immune sequencing. The library was built from around 380 ng RNA with molecular barcoded adaptors for alpha/delta and beta/gamma chains. TCRdb itself ran the reads through MiXCR, one entry per CDR3 protein. Counted here are some 41,000 distinct CDR3 sequences, about 13% occurring once; the ten biggest clones make up less than 40%. The sequenced sample consisted of a population of CD138-negative cells sorted from bone marrow. The source is a donor over 35 with multiple myeloma.

This clonotype was detected many times. The chain carries TRBV7-2 and TRBJ2-4; 10 nucleotides line up with TRBD1. Losses at the gene ends were 0 bases for V and 0 bases for J; bases not matched to a gene: 8. The germline V gene encodes CDR1 SGHTA and CDR2 FQGNSA. CDR3 length: 19 residues. CDR3 sequence: CASSLAGGTGALAKNIQYF. The CDR3 DNA follows: TGTGCCAGCAGCTTAGCAGGCGGGACAGGGGCCCTAGCCAAAAACATTCAGTACTTC.

This clonotype was counted only a few times. The gene calls are TRBV6-6 and TRBJ2-2; 9 bases fit TRBD1. The ends lost 2 bases at V and 5 bases at J; junction bases unmatched: 6. This CDR3 is built from 16 residues. Germline loops: CDR1 MNHNY, CDR2 SVGAGI (reference sequence). CDR3 sequence: CASSYDGTGTTGELFF. The CDR3 nucleotides are TGTGCCAGCAGTTACGATGGGACAGGGACGACCGGGGAGCTGTTTTTT.

Concerning this clonotype itself: A much larger clone sits a single nucleotide away, making a read error possible. The chain combines TRBV7-9 with TRBJ2-1; 7 bases match TRBD2. The CDR3 sequence is 16 residues long. Germline CDR1 SEHNR, CDR2 FQNEAQ (reference sequence). The J segment lost 5 bases and the V segment lost 3 bases, leaving 10 bases of the junction unmatched. CDR3 loop: CASSFESSGINNEQFF. The CDR3 nucleotides are TGTGCCAGCAGCTTTGAATCTAGCGGAATTAACAATGAGCAGTTCTTC.

About this clonotype: A much bigger clone sits one base away, suggesting this may be a read error. The chain uses TRBV10-2 and TRBJ2-6; 8 bases are a match to TRBD1. The V gene's germline CDR1 is WSHSY and CDR2 SAAADI. This CDR3 has 15 residues. The CDR3 DNA reads TGCGCCAGCAGCGGGACAGGCTCTGGGGCCAACGTCCTGGCTTTC. Its translation: CASSGTGSGANVLAF.

About this clonotype: The junction does not match germline at one end; this may be a read error. The chain has TRBV10-3 and TRBJ2-1; possibly TRBD2 for D (6 bases). Per the germline V gene, CDR1 is ENHRY and CDR2 is SYGVKD. The CDR3 extends over 14 amino acids. The CDR3 DNA follows: TGCGCCAGCAGTGAACGGGACTTCTGCAATGAGCAGTTCTTC. It codes for CASSERDFCNEQFF.

J is TRBJ2-2 and V is TRBV20-1, with 9 bases identical to TRBD2. The length of the CDR3 is 16 residues. J was trimmed by 7 bases and V by 2 bases; bases with no gene match: 11. Germline V gene sequence: CDR1 DFQATT, CDR2 SNEGSKA (reference sequence). CDR3 protein: CSARRLAGKLVGELFF. The DNA for the CDR3 is TGCAGTGCTAGAAGGCTAGCGGGGAAATTGGTCGGGGAGCTGTTTTTT.

At least ten counts were recorded for this clonotype. The CDR3 bases are TGCAGTGCTACGAGACAGGGGTTGGAGACCCAGTACTTC. Its translation is CSATRQGLETQYF. The chain uses TRBV20-1 and TRBJ2-5; 8 bases line up with TRBD1. From germline, CDR1 is DFQATT and CDR2 SNEGSKA (reference sequence). The CDR3 length is 13 residues. The V segment lost 4 bases and the J segment 5 bases; nucleotides outside the gene matches: 6.

This clonotype was detected ten times or more. The chain joins TRBV23-1 to TRBJ1-1; D is unresolved. TRBV23-1 is assigned to the ORF class and has an uncertain function. V gave up 5 bases and J gave up 2 bases, with 18 bases separating them. This CDR3 has 16 amino acids. As DNA, the CDR3 is TGCGCCAGCAGTACGCGGGATAATCATTCTAACACTGAAGCTTTCTTT. Protein: CASSTRDNHSNTEAFF.

This clonotype has ten or more counts. This rearrangement joins TRBV29-1 to TRBJ2-1; D unresolved. V was cut by 6 bases and J by 5 bases, with 8 bases left in between. Germline-derived CDR1 and CDR2 are SQVTM and ANQGSEA. CDR3 length equals 11 residues. The CDR3: CSVLRNNEQFF. The CDR3, as DNA: TGCAGCGTACTGCGCAACAATGAGCAGTTCTTC.

Only a few counts were recorded for this clonotype. This may arise from a read error, as a much more abundant clone is one base away. The genes are TRBV29-1 and TRBJ1-2, with 9 nucleotides matching TRBD1. V shed 4 bases, J shed 6 bases, and the junction held 15 bases outside the gene matches. Germline assignment: CDR1 SQVTM and CDR2 ANQGSEA. This CDR3 region has 16 residues. The chain's CDR3 is CSVGEPGQGGLDGYTF. The CDR3 DNA follows: TGCAGCGTTGGGGAGCCGGGACAGGGAGGTCTTGATGGCTACACCTTC.